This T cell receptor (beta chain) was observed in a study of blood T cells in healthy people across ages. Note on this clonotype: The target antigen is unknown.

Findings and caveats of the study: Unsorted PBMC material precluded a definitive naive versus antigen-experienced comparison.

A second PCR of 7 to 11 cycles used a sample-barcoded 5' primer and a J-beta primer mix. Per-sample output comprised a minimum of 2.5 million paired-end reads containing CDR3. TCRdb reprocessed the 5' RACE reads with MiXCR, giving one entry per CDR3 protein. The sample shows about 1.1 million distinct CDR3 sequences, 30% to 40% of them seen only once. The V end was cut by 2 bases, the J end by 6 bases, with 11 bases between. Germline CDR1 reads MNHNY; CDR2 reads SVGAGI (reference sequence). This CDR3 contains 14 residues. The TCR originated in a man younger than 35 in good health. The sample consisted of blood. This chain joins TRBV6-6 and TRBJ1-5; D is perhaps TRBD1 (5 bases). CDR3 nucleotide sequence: TGTGCCAGCAGTTACCCCAGGGCCGGTCAGCCCCAGCATTTT. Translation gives CASSYPRAGQPQHF.